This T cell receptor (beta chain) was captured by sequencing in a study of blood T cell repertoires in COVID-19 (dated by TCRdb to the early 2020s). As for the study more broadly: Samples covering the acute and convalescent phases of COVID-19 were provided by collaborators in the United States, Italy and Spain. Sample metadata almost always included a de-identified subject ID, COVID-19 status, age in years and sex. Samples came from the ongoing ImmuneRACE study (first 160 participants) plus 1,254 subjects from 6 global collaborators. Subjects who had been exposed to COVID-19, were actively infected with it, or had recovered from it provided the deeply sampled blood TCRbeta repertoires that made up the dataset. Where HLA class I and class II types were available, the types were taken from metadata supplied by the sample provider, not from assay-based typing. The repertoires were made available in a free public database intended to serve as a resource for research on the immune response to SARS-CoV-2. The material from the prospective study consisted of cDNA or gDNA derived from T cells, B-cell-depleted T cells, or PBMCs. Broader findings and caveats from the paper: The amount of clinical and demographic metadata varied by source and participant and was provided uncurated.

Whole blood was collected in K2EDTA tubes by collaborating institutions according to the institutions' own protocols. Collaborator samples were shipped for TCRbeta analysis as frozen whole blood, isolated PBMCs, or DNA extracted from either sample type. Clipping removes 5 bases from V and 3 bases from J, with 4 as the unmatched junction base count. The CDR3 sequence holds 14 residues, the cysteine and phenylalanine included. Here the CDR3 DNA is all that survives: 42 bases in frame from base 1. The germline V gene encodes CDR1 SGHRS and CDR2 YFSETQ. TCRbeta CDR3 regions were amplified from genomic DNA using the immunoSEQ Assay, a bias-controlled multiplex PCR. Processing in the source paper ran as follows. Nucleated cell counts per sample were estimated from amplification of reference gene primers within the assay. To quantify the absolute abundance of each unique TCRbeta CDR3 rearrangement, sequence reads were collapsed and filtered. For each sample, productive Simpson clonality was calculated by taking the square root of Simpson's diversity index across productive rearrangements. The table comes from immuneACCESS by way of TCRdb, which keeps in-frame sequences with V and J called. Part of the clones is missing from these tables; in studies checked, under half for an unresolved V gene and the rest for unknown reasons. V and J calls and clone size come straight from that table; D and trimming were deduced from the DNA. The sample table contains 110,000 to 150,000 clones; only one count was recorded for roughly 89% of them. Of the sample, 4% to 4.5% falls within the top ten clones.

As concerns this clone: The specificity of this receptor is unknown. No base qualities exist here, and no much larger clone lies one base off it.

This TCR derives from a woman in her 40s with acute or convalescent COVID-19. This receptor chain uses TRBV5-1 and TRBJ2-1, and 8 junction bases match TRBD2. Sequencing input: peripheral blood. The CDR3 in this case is CASRKLAGYNEQFF. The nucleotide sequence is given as TGCGCCAGCAGGAAGCTAGCGGGCTACAATGAGCAGTTCTTC.